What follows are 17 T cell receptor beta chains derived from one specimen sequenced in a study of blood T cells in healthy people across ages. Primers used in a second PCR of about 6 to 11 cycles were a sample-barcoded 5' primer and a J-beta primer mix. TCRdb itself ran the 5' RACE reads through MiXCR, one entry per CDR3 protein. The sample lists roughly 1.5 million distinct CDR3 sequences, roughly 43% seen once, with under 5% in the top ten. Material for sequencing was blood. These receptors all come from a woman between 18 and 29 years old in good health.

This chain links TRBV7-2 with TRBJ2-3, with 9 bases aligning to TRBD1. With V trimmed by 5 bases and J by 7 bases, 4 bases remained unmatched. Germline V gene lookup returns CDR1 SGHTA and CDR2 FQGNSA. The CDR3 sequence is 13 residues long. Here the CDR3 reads CASSPDRGYTQYF. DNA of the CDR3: TGTGCCAGCAGCCCGGACAGGGGCTATACGCAGTATTTT.

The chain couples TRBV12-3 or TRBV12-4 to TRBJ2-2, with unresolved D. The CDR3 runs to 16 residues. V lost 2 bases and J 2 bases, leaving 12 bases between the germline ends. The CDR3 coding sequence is TGTGCCAGCAGTTTAATACCCCGTTATAACACCGGGGAGCTGTTTTTT. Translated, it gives CASSLIPRYNTGELFF.

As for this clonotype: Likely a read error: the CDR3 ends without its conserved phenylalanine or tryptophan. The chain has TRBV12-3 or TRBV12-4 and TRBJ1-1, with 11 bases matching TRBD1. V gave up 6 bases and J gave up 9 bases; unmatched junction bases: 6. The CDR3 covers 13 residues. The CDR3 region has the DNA TGTGCCAGCAGGGACAGGGGGCGCATCCAAGCTTTCGTT. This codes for CASRDRGRIQAFV.

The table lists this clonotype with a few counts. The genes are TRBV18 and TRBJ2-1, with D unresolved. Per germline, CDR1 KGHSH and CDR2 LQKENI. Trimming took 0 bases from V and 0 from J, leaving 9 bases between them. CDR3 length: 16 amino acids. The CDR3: CASSPPTRSSYNEQFF. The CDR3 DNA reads TGTGCCAGCTCACCACCCACAAGGAGCTCCTACAATGAGCAGTTCTTC.

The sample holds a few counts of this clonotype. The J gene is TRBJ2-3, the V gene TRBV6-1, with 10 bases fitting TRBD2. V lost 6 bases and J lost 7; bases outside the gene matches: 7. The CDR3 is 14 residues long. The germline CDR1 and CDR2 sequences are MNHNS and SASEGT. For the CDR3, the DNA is TGTGCCAGCAGCGCTGAGGGACTAGCGTATACGCAGTATTTT. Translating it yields CASSAEGLAYTQYF.

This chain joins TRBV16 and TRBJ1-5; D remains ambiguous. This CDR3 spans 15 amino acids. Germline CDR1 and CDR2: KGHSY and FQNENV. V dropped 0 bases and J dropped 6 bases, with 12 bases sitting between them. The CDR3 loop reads CASSQSERVGQPQHF. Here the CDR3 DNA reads TGTGCCAGCAGCCAATCGGAAAGGGTGGGTCAGCCCCAGCATTTT.

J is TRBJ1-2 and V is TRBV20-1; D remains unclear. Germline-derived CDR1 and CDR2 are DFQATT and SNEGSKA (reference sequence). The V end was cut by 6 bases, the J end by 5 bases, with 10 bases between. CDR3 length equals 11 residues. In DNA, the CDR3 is TGCAGTGCCTCGTCCCTTTATGGCTACACCTTC. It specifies CSASSLYGYTF.

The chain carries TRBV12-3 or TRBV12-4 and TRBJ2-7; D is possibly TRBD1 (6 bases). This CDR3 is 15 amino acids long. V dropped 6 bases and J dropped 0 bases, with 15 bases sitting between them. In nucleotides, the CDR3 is TGTGCCAGCAGGCAGACTACAGGGTTCTCCTACGAGCAGTACTTC. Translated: CASRQTTGFSYEQYF.

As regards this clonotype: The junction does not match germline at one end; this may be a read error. Here the CDR3 reads CSAREAGYTGDLFF. The CDR3 region has the DNA TGCAGTGCTAGAGAGGCGGGGTACACCGGGGATCTGTTTTTT. V gene TRBV20-1 combines with J gene TRBJ2-2; a weak D match, TRBD2 (6 bases). The CDR3 has 14 residues. Germline loops: CDR1 DFQATT, CDR2 SNEGSKA (reference sequence).

The CDR3 reads CASSLTGPGSEQYF. The CDR3 bases are TGTGCCAGCAGCCTGACGGGACCCGGATCCGAGCAGTACTTC. The rearrangement joins TRBV7-3 to TRBJ2-7, with D perhaps being TRBD1 or TRBD2 (5 bases each). V shed 5 bases and J shed 6 bases, with 17 bases lying between them. In germline, CDR1 is SGHTA, CDR2 FQGTGA. The CDR3 spans 14 residues.

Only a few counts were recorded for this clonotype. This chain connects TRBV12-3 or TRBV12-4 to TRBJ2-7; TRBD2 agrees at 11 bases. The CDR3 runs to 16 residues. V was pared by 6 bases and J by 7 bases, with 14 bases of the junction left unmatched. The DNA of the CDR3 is TGTGCCAGCAGGGCATCTAGCGGGGGGCCCTTTTATGAGCAGTACTTC. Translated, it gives CASRASSGGPFYEQYF.

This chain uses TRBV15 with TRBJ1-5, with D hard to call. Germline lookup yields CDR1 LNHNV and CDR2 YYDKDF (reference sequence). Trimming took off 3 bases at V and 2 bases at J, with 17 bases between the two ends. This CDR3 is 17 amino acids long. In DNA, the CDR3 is TGTGCCACCAGCAGCCGCAAATATAGCGTGGGCAATCAGCCCCAGCATTTT. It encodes CATSSRKYSVGNQPQHF.

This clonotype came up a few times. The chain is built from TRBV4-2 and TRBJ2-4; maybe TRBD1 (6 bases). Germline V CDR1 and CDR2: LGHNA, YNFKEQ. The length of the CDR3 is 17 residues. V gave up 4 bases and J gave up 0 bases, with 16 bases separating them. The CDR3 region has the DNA TGTGCCAGCAGCCCAGGACAGTCCGGAGGAGCCAAAAACATTCAGTACTTC. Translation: CASSPGQSGGAKNIQYF.

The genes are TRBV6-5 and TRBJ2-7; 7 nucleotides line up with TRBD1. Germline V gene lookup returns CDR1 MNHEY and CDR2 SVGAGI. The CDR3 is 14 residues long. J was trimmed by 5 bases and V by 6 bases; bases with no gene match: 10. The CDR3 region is CASRQTGLWDEQYF. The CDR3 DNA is TGTGCCAGCAGGCAGACAGGGCTTTGGGACGAGCAGTACTTC.

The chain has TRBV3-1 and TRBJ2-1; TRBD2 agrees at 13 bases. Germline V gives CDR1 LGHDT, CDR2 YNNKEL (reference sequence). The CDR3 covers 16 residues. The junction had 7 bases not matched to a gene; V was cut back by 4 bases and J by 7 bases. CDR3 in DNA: TGTGCCAGCAGCCGGCGCGGGACTAGCGGGACAAATGAGCAGTTCTTC. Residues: CASSRRGTSGTNEQFF.

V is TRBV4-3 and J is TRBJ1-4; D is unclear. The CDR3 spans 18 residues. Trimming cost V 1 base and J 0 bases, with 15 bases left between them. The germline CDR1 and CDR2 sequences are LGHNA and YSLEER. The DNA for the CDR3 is TGCGCCAGCAGCCAAGTTTACAGCACCCTTGCAACTAATGAAAAACTGTTTTTT. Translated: CASSQVYSTLATNEKLFF.

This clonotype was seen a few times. In DNA form, the CDR3 reads TGCAGTGCTAGAAGCCTAGCGGATCTCAATGAGCAGTACTTC. Translating it yields CSARSLADLNEQYF. The chain has TRBV20-1 and TRBJ2-1; 7 bases fit TRBD2. The end of the DNA fits TRBJ2-7 better, so the J call may be wrong. The CDR3 length is 14 residues. Germline loops: CDR1 DFQATT, CDR2 SNEGSKA (reference sequence).